These 24 T cell receptor beta chains were sequenced from one sample in a study of shared clonotypes between healthy human individuals. Data came from immunoSEQ multiplex PCR; TCRdb stores just in-frame clones and leaves some out. This table has 2 million or so clones, 95% appearing once. Sequenced material: naive CD4+ T cells sorted from blood. Subset denoted: CD45RA+ positively selected. The source of these receptors is a man aged 18 to 29 in good health.

In regard to this clone: This CDR3 is also generated by other DNA sequences in the sample. The V and J genes are TRBV5-1 and TRBJ2-7, with D perhaps being TRBD1 or TRBD2 (5 bases each). Trimming left V 5 bases short and J 4 bases short, with 10 bases between. In germline, CDR1 is SGHRS, CDR2 YFSETQ. CDR3 size: 12 residues. The CDR3 DNA reads as TGCGCCAGCAGTCGGGACGTATACGAGCAGTACTTC. Translating it yields CASSRDVYEQYF.

The rearrangement links TRBV5-4 to TRBJ2-5, with 14 bases lining up with TRBD2. With V trimmed by 5 bases and J by 4 bases, 16 bases remained unmatched. The germline CDR1 and CDR2 sequences are SGHNT and YYREEE (reference sequence). The length of the CDR3 is 19 residues. The CDR3 sequence is CASSTGTATSGRARETQYF. Written as DNA, the CDR3 is TGTGCCAGCAGTACCGGGACAGCGACTAGCGGGAGGGCGAGAGAGACCCAGTACTTC.

In its sample, this clone was seen a few times. The chain combines TRBV2 with TRBJ1-6, with 9 positions matching TRBD1. This CDR3 comprises 14 residues. The V gene end was trimmed by 7 bases and the J gene end by 10 bases; junction bases not matched to a gene: 8. Germline lookup yields CDR1 SNHLY and CDR2 FYNNEI. The CDR3 region has the DNA TGTGCCAGCACTACAGGGGGCAAACTGTCACCCCTCCACTTT. It yields the protein CASTTGGKLSPLHF.

This chain uses TRBV5-6 with TRBJ1-5; D is undetermined. Trimming took 0 bases from V and 5 from J, leaving 9 bases between them. Germline V CDR1 and CDR2: SGHDT, YYEEEE. This CDR3 has 14 residues. CDR3 nucleotide sequence: TGTGCCAGCAGCTTGGCCTTGAACGATCAGCCCCAGCATTTT. Protein sequence: CASSLALNDQPQHF.

This sequence joins TRBV9 and TRBJ2-4, with D perhaps being TRBD1 or TRBD2 (5 bases each). Trimming shortened V by 0 bases and J by 7 bases, and 17 bases separated the two germline ends. The CDR3 consists of 16 residues. Germline V lookup: CDR1 SGDLS, CDR2 YYNGEE. The CDR3 region has the DNA TGTGCCAGCAGCGTAGGGCAAGGGGACCGAGGGAACATTCAGTACTTC. Translation gives CASSVGQGDRGNIQYF.

V usage is TRBV11-2 and J usage is TRBJ1-5; TRBD1 aligns across 8 bases. Germline V gives CDR1 SGHAT, CDR2 FQNNGV. There are 13 residues in the CDR3. J gave up 6 bases and V 6 bases, and 4 bases lay outside the gene matches. The CDR3 spells CASSTGGSQPQHF. CDR3 in DNA: TGTGCCAGCAGTACAGGGGGTAGTCAGCCCCAGCATTTT.

This chain uses TRBV28 with TRBJ1-6; weak D call: TRBD1 (5 bases). CDR1 is MDHEN and CDR2 is SYDVKM in the germline V gene. The CDR3 totals 19 residues. V dropped 5 bases and J dropped 7 bases, with 27 bases sitting between them. The CDR3 region has the DNA TGTGCCAGCAGTGGGGTCAGCGGGGCAGTCTCTACGAGGAATTCACCCCTCCACTTT. Translation gives CASSGVSGAVSTRNSPLHF. The full variable domain, rest sourced from reference TRBV28 and TRBJ1-6, is DVKVTQSSRYLVKRTGEKVFLECVQDMDHENMFWYRQDPGLGLRLIYFSYDVKMKEKGDIPEGYSVSREKKERFSLILESASTNQTSMYLCASSGVSGAVSTRNSPLHFGNGTRLTVT.

The genes are TRBV9 and TRBJ2-1; a weak D match, TRBD2 (6 bases). The CDR3 runs to 13 residues. The V and J ends lost 0 bases and 10 bases respectively, with 11 bases between them. Germline lookup yields CDR1 SGDLS and CDR2 YYNGEE. The CDR3 region is CASSVEIGGEQFF. The CDR3 nucleotides are TGTGCCAGCAGCGTAGAAATTGGGGGGGAGCAGTTCTTC.

This rearrangement joins TRBV11-2 to TRBJ2-1, with no clear D. This CDR3 region has 12 residues. Per the germline V gene, CDR1 is SGHAT and CDR2 is FQNNGV. The V end was cut by 2 bases, the J end by 7 bases, with 6 bases between. The CDR3 region is CASSLFENEQFF. For the CDR3, the DNA is TGTGCCAGCAGCTTATTCGAGAATGAGCAGTTCTTC.

The gene calls are TRBV10-2 and TRBJ2-3, with 12 bases aligning to TRBD2. V was pared by 8 bases and J by 6 bases, with 12 bases of the junction left unmatched. The CDR3 totals 16 residues. The germline gives CDR1 WSHSY, CDR2 SAAADI. CDR3: CASLPGLAGSLDTQYF. For the CDR3, the DNA is TGCGCCAGCCTGCCAGGACTAGCGGGAAGTTTGGATACGCAGTATTTT.

The chain has TRBV7-8 and TRBJ2-7, with 15 nucleotides matching TRBD2. V lost 1 base and J lost 4; bases outside the gene matches: 11. The germline V gene has CDR1 SGHVS and CDR2 FQNEAQ. The CDR3 contains 19 residues. The CDR3 bases are TGTGCCAGCAGCTTAGGGGTCCCGGGACTAGCGGGAGGCCAATACGAGCAGTACTTC. Protein: CASSLGVPGLAGGQYEQYF.

The V call is TRBV4-1, the J call TRBJ1-1; tentatively, D is TRBD1 (5 bases). The length of the CDR3 is 14 residues. Trimming pared 0 bases from V and 4 bases from J, leaving 9 bases between. Germline V lookup: CDR1 MGHRA, CDR2 YSYEKL. The CDR3 region is CASSQETALTEAFF. CDR3 DNA: TGCGCCAGCAGCCAAGAGACAGCACTCACTGAAGCTTTCTTT.

In the case of this clone: This same CDR3 is encoded by further DNA sequences in the sample. The chain is built from TRBV5-1 and TRBJ2-7; no definite D call. V lost 0 bases and J 4 bases, leaving 5 bases between the germline ends. The germline V gene has CDR1 SGHRS and CDR2 YFSETQ. The CDR3 is made up of 12 amino acids. CDR3 region: CASSLDRYEQYF. CDR3 in DNA: TGCGCCAGCAGCTTGGATCGTTACGAGCAGTACTTC. Full variable domain (outside the CDR3, taken from reference TRBV5-1 and TRBJ2-7): KAGVTQTPRYLIKTRGQQVTLSCSPISGHRSVSWYQQTPGQGLQFLFEYFSETQRNKGNFPGRFSGRQFSNSRSEMNVSTLELGDSALYLCASSLDRYEQYFGPGTRLTVT.

The chain combines TRBV5-1 with TRBJ2-7, with TRBD1 matching over 10 bases. Trimming took 5 bases from V and 5 from J; bases not matched to a gene: 7. The length of the CDR3 is 14 residues. In germline, CDR1 is SGHRS, CDR2 YFSETQ. CDR3 loop: CASRKGQGSDEQYF. The CDR3 DNA reads TGCGCCAGCAGGAAGGGACAGGGGTCGGACGAGCAGTACTTC.

V is TRBV1 and J is TRBJ2-7; the table gives TRBD2 as D, unverified against the DNA. TRBV1 is classified as a pseudogene. CDR3 length equals 13 residues. The CDR3 sequence: CTSSLLSGYEQYF. In nucleotides, the CDR3 is TGCACCAGCAGCCTCCTTAGCGGCTACGAGCAGTACTTC.

CDR3 amino acids: CASSPSGSGANVLTF. The CDR3 DNA reads TGTGCCAGCTCACCAAGCGGATCTGGGGCCAACGTCCTGACTTTC. The chain links TRBV18 to TRBJ2-6; tentative D call: TRBD2 (5 bases). The ends were cut back, 2 bases at V and 1 base at J, with 6 bases in the middle. Germline lookup yields CDR1 KGHSH and CDR2 LQKENI. The CDR3 spans 15 residues.

CDR3 loop: CASSSYPTVDGYTF. DNA for the CDR3: TGCGCCAGCAGCTCATACCCGACAGTGGATGGCTACACCTTC. The chain has TRBV5-1 and TRBJ1-2; D possibly corresponds to TRBD1 (5 bases). V lost 3 bases and J 6 bases, leaving 15 bases between the germline ends. The CDR3 has 14 residues. Per the germline V gene, CDR1 is SGHRS and CDR2 is YFSETQ.

This chain uses TRBV5-1 with TRBJ1-6, with 7 bases fitting TRBD1. Germline V gives CDR1 SGHRS, CDR2 YFSETQ. V was pared by 0 bases and J by 10 bases, with 1 base of the junction left unmatched. The CDR3 loop spans 13 amino acids. The chain's CDR3 is CASSLGTGSPLHF. As DNA, the CDR3 is TGCGCCAGCAGCTTGGGGACAGGATCACCCCTCCACTTT.

This sequence joins TRBV19 and TRBJ2-2; possible D gene TRBD1, 5 bases. V shed 6 bases and J shed 0 bases, with 8 bases lying between them. Germline CDR1 is LNHDA and CDR2 is SQIVND (reference sequence). The CDR3 loop spans 14 amino acids. CDR3 sequence (DNA): TGTGCCAGTAGACAGGCCCCGAACACCGGGGAGCTGTTTTTT. Translating it yields CASRQAPNTGELFF.

The chain employs TRBV10-3 and TRBJ1-6, with a weak D call TRBD1 (5 bases). The V gene lost 0 bases and the J gene lost 10 bases, with 7 bases spanning the gap. The CDR3 is 13 amino acids. Germline V gives CDR1 ENHRY, CDR2 SYGVKD. DNA of the CDR3: TGTGCCATCAGTGAGTCGGGGGGATCACCCCTCCACTTT. This encodes CAISESGGSPLHF.

Concerning this clone itself: A much larger clone lies a single base off, so this may be a read error. The sample has other DNA sequences that encode this CDR3 too. V gene TRBV30 combines with J gene TRBJ1-1; D is uncertain. The CDR3 contains 13 residues. V lost 1 base, J lost 2 bases, and 8 bases lay in between. Germline values: CDR1 GTSNPN, CDR2 SVGIG (reference sequence). CDR3 bases: TGTGCCTGGAGTGCCTCCATCAACACTGAAGCTTTCTTT. Translating gives CAWSASINTEAFF. Drawing the rest from reference TRBV30 and TRBJ1-1, the complete variable domain is SQTIHQWPATLVQPVGSPLSLECTVEGTSNPNLYWYRQAAGRGLQLLFYSVGIGQISSEVPQNLSASRPQDRQFILSSKKLLLSDSGFYLCAWSASINTEAFFGQGTRLTVV.

This chain joins TRBV28 and TRBJ1-2; unclear D gene. Germline V gene data show CDR1 as MDHEN and CDR2 as SYDVKM. Trimming shortened V by 6 bases and J by 8 bases, and 13 bases separated the two germline ends. The CDR3 runs 12 residues. The CDR3 sequence: CASSPTSRGYTF. The CDR3 nucleotides are TGTGCCAGCAGCCCAACCAGTCGGGGCTACACCTTC.

This clone showed up just a few times. The chain employs TRBV27 and TRBJ2-1; weak D call: TRBD2 (5 bases). V shed 7 bases and J shed 3 bases, with 10 bases lying between them. The CDR3 length is 13 residues. CDR1 and CDR2 from the germline V gene are MNHEY and SMNVEV (reference sequence). Written as DNA, the CDR3 is TGTGCCAGCACACAGCGGATCTACAATGAGCAGTTCTTC. Translated: CASTQRIYNEQFF.

In this sample, this clone turned up once. The chain carries TRBV2 and TRBJ2-3; 10 positions match TRBD2. V dropped 6 bases and J dropped 3; count of bases not matched to a gene: 3. The germline CDR1 and CDR2 sequences are SNHLY and FYNNEI. The CDR3 is 14 amino acids. The CDR3 nucleotides are TGTGCCAGCAGCACTAGCGGGGTTACAGATACGCAGTATTTT. It specifies CASSTSGVTDTQYF.